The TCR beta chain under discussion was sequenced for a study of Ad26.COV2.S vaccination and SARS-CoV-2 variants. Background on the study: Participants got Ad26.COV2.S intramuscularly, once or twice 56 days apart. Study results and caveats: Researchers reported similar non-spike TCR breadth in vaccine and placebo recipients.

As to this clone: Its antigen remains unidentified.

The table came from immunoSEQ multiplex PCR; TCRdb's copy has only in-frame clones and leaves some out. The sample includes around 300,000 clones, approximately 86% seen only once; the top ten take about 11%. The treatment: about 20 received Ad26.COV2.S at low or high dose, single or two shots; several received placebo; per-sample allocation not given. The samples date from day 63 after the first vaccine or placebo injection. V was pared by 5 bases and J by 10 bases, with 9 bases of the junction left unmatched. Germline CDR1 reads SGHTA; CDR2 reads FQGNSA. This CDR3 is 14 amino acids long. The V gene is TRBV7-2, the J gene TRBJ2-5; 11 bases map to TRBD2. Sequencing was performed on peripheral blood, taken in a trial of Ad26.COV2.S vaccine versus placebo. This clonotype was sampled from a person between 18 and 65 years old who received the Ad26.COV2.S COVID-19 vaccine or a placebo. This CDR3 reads CASSPRDSGGGQYF. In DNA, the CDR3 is TGTGCCAGCAGCCCCCGGGATAGCGGGGGGGGCCAGTACTTC.